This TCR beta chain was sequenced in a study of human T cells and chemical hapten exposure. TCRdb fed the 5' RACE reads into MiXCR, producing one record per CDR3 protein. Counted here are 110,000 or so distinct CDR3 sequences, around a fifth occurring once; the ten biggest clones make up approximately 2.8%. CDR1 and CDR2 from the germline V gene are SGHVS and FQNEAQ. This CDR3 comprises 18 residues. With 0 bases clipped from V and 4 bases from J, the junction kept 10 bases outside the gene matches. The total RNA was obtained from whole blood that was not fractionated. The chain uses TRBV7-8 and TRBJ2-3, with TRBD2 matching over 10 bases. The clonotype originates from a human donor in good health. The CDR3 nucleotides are TGTGCCAGCAGCTTAGCTTTTCTAGCGGGAGCGGGGGCAGATACGCAGTATTTT. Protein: CASSLAFLAGAGADTQYF.